What follows is one T cell receptor (beta chain) and its context. With V trimmed by 4 bases and J by 2 bases, 10 bases remained unmatched. CDR3 length: 17 amino acids. Looked up from germline, CDR1 is MNHEY and CDR2 is SMNVEV (reference sequence). The table came from immunoSEQ multiplex PCR; TCRdb's copy has only in-frame clones and leaves some out. The sample lists some 400,000 clones, around nine tenths seen once, with roughly 3.1% in the top ten. The sample is drawn from a study of blood T cell repertoires in COVID-19. The V call is TRBV27, the J call TRBJ2-2; 7 nucleotides align to TRBD1. The sample comprised peripheral blood. The source of this sequence is a human donor in a cohort sampled during active COVID-19. As DNA, the CDR3 is TGTGCCAGCAGTTCCCAACCCGGGACAGACAACACCGGGGAGCTGTTTTTT. Amino acids: CASSSQPGTDNTGELFF.